This T cell receptor (beta chain) appears in the sequencing data of a study of T cells after yellow fever vaccination. Across the whole study: SMART-Seq v4 Ultra Low Input served to prepare low-cell-number fractions. Notes on the study in general: Clonotypes shared by both compartments, CD4 and CD8, made up a small share. Abundant bulk-population clonotypes could contaminate the FACS-sorted repertoires.

Production of TCR cDNA was by 5'RACE template switching, which also added a universal primer site and UMIs. TCRdb analysed the 5' RACE reads with MiXCR anew, one entry per CDR3 protein. Seen here are 250,000 to 400,000 distinct CDR3 sequences, 4.1% observed once, and the top ten hold 20% to 25%. Germline V CDR1 and CDR2: SGHTA, FQGNSA. Trimming cost V 1 base and J 5 bases, with 7 bases left between them. CDR3 length: 13 amino acids. Comments on this clonotype: The antigen is not known.

The receptor's source is a man aged 18 to 35 who received the YFV17D yellow fever vaccine. This chain connects TRBV7-2 to TRBJ2-3, with D uncertain. This material consisted of PBMCs, taken 5 days after the yellow fever booster vaccination. The CDR3 is CASSLVPRDTQYF. The CDR3 DNA is TGTGCCAGCAGCTTAGTGCCTAGAGATACGCAGTATTTT.